These 8 T cell receptor beta chains share one sample of origin, sequenced in a study of cytotoxic CD8 clonotypes in ibrutinib-treated CLL. Using immunoSEQ multiplex PCR, the repertoire was profiled, and TCRdb retains in-frame clones only, with some absent. The sample comprises tens of thousands of clones, approximately 69% of which are singletons, and 9.5% to 15% rests with the top ten. The starting material was PBMCs, obtained after 12 months of ibrutinib treatment. These receptors were collected from a human donor with chronic lymphocytic leukemia.

The DNA of the CDR3 is TGTGCCAGTAGCGTACAGGGGGCCGCCTACGAGCAGTACTTC. Its translation: CASSVQGAAYEQYF. The J gene is TRBJ2-7, the V gene TRBV19; 9 positions match TRBD1. Germline V gene data show CDR1 as LNHDA and CDR2 as SQIVND (reference sequence). This CDR3 contains 14 residues. J gave up 2 bases and V 6 bases, and 5 bases lay outside the gene matches. Supplemented by reference TRBV19 and TRBJ2-7, the full variable domain reads DGGITQSPKYLFRKEGQNVTLSCEQNLNHDAMYWYRQDPGQGLRLIYYSQIVNDFQKGDIAEGYSVSREKKESFPLTVTSAQKNPTAFYLCASSVQGAAYEQYFGPGTRLTVT.

There are a few counts of this clone. The gene calls are TRBV6-5 and TRBJ1-6; 7 positions match TRBD1. The CDR3 is 15 amino acids. Germline V gene sequence: CDR1 MNHEY, CDR2 SVGAGI. The trim removed 0 bases at V and 9 bases at J, leaving 5 bases unmatched. The CDR3 nucleotides are TGTGCCAGCAGTTACTCCGACAGGGTGGGTTCACCCCTCCACTTT. This translates into CASSYSDRVGSPLHF.

This clone turned up a few times. V and J are TRBV5-8 and TRBJ1-4; D remains ambiguous. Looked up from germline, CDR1 is SGHTS and CDR2 is YDEGEE. There are 13 residues in the CDR3. V lost 7 bases and J 8 bases, leaving 15 bases between the germline ends. The CDR3 reads CASLGPEFEKLFF. CDR3 nucleotides: TGTGCCAGCCTTGGACCGGAGTTCGAAAAACTGTTTTTT.

This clone occurred once. The chain carries TRBV5-4 and TRBJ1-2, with D hard to call. Germline loops: CDR1 SGHNT, CDR2 YYREEE (reference sequence). Between the trimmed V and J ends, which lost 0 bases and 4 bases, there was a span of 4 bases. The length of the CDR3 is 12 residues. CDR3 sequence: CASSLEAYGYTF. CDR3 in DNA: TGTGCCAGCAGCTTGGAAGCCTATGGCTACACCTTC.

The chain couples TRBV5-5 to TRBJ1-5; D is unclear. V dropped 0 bases and J dropped 6 bases, with 10 bases sitting between them. Per the germline V gene, CDR1 is SGHKS and CDR2 is YYEKEE (reference sequence). The CDR3 contains 14 residues. CDR3 sequence: CASSLAAEGQPQHF. The CDR3 DNA follows: TGTGCCAGCAGCTTGGCGGCAGAGGGTCAGCCCCAGCATTTT. Supplemented by reference TRBV5-5 and TRBJ1-5, the full variable domain reads DAGVTQSPTHLIKTRGQQVTLRCSPISGHKSVSWYQQVLGQGPQFIFQYYEKEERGRGNFPDRFSARQFPNYSSELNVNALLLGDSALYLCASSLAAEGQPQHFGDGTRLSIL.

This clone was counted once. The rearrangement links TRBV9 to TRBJ1-5; 7 bases match TRBD1. This CDR3 spans 15 amino acids. CDR1 and CDR2 (germline): SGDLS, YYNGEE. V dropped 4 bases and J dropped 3; count of bases not matched to a gene: 7. The CDR3 region is CASSPQGTDNQPQHF. In DNA form, the CDR3 reads TGTGCCAGCAGCCCCCAAGGGACAGACAATCAGCCCCAGCATTTT. Together with reference TRBV9 and TRBJ1-5, the CDR3 gives the full variable domain: DSGVTQTPKHLITATGQRVTLRCSPRSGDLSVYWYQQSLDQGLQFLIQYYNGEERAKGNILERFSAQQFPDLHSELNLSSLELGDSALYFCASSPQGTDNQPQHFGDGTRLSIL.

J is TRBJ1-2 and V is TRBV11-2; D ambiguous. Trimming removed 1 base at V and 5 bases at J, with 17 bases between. CDR1 SGHAT and CDR2 FQNNGV come from the germline V gene. The CDR3 is 16 amino acids. Here the CDR3 DNA reads TGTGCCAGCAGCTTAGTCGGCTGGGGTCCCCTTTATGGCTACACCTTC. Translating it yields CASSLVGWGPLYGYTF.

The chain carries TRBV19 and TRBJ1-5; TRBD1 is a possible D gene (6 bases). The CDR3 loop spans 14 amino acids. CDR1 and CDR2 from the germline V gene are LNHDA and SQIVND (reference sequence). The V gene lost 6 bases and the J gene lost 5 bases, with 14 bases spanning the gap. The CDR3 spells CASSRTDFDQPQHF. The CDR3 DNA reads TGTGCCAGTAGCCGGACAGACTTCGATCAGCCCCAGCATTTT.